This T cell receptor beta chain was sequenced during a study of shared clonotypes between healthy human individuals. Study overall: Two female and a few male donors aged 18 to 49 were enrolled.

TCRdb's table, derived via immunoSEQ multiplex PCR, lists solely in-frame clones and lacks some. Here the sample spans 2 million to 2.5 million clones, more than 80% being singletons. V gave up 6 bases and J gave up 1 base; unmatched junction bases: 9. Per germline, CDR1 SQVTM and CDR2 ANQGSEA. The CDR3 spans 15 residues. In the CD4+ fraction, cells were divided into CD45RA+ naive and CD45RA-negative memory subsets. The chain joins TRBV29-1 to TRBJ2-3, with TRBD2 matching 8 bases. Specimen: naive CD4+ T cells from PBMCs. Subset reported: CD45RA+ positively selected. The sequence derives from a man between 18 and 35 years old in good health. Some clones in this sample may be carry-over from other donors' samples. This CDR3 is CSVNAGGGGTDTQYF. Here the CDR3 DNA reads TGCAGCGTAAATGCCGGGGGGGGAGGCACAGATACGCAGTATTTT.